This T cell receptor beta chain originates from a study of breast tumors, draining lymph nodes, adjacent tissues. The lymph nodes were axillary draining lymph nodes from breast cancer patients. Germline values: CDR1 SGHAT, CDR2 FQNNGV. Trimming took off 3 bases at V and 5 bases at J, with 11 bases between the two ends. The CDR3 consists of 13 residues. TCRdb ran MiXCR on the multiplex PCR reads and lists one entry per CDR3 protein. The table shows about 200,000 distinct CDR3 sequences, with 30% to 40% occurring only once. This TCR derives from a female donor with breast cancer. Some clones in this sample may be carry-over from other donors' samples. The chain combines TRBV11-2 with TRBJ2-7; D is uncertain. Specimen: axillary lymph node tissue. CDR3: CASSLIYIHEQYF. CDR3 nucleotides: TGTGCCAGCAGCTTGATTTACATACACGAGCAGTACTTC.